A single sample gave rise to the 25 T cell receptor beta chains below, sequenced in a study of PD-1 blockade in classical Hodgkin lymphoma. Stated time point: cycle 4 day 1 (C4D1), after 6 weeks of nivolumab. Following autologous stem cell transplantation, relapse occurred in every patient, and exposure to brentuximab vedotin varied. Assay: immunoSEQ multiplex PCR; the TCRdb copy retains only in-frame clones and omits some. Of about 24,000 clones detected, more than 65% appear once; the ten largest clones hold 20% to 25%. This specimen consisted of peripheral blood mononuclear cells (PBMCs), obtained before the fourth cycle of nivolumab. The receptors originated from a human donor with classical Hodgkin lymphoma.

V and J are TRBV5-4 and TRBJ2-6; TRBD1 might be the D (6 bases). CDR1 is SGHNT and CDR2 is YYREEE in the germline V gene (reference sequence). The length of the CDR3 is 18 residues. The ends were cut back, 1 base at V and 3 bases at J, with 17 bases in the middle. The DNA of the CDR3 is TGTGCCAGCAGCTTGAATCTGGCAGGGGCAAATGGGGCCAACGTCCTGACTTTC. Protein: CASSLNLAGANGANVLTF.

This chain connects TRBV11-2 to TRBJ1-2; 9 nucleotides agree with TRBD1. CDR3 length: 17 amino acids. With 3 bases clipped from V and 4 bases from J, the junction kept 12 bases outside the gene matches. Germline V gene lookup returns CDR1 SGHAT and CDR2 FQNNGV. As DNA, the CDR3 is TGTGCCAGCAGCTTTATGTTGACGGGACAGGGTCGCTATGGCTACACCTTC. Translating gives CASSFMLTGQGRYGYTF.

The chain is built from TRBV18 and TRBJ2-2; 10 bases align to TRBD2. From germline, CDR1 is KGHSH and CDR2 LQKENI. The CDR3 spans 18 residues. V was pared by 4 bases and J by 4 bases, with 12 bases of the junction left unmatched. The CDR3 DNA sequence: TGTGCCAGCTCACTTGGACTAGCGGTTATCCTCCGCACCGGGGAGCTGTTTTTT. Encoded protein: CASSLGLAVILRTGELFF.

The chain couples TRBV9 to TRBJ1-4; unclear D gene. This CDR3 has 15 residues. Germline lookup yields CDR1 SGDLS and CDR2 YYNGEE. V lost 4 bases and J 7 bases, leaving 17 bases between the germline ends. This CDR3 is CASSLGGYESEKLFF. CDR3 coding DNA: TGTGCCAGCAGCTTGGGAGGGTATGAGAGTGAAAAACTGTTTTTT.

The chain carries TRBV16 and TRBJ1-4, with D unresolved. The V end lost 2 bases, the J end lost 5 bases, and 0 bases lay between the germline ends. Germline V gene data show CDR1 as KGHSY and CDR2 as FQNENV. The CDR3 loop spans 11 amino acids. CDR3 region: CASSQNEKLFF. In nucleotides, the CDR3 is TGTGCCAGCAGCCAAAATGAAAAACTGTTTTTT.

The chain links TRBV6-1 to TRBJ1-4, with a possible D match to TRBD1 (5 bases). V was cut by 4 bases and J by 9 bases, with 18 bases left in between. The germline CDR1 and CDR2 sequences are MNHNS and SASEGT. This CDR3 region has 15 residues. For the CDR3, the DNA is TGTGCCAGCAGTGTTGCGTCCCGGGACGGAAAAAAACTGTTTTTT. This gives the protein CASSVASRDGKKLFF.

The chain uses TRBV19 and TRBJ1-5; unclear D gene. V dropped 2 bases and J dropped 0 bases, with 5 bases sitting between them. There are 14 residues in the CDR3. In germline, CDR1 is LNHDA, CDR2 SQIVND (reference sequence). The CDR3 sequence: CASSIRGSNQPQHF. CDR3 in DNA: TGTGCCAGTAGTATACGGGGTAGCAATCAGCCCCAGCATTTT.

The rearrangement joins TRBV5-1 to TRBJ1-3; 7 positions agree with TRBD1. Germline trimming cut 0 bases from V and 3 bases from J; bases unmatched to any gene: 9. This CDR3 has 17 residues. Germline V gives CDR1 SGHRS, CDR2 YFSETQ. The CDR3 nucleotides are TGCGCCAGCAGCTTGGGGGGACAGACGATGTTTGGAAACACCATATATTTT. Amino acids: CASSLGGQTMFGNTIYF.

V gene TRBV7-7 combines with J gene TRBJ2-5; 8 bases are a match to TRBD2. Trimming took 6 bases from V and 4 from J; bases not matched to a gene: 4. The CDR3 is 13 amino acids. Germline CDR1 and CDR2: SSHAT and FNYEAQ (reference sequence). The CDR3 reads CASSRTSRETQYF. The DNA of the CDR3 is TGTGCCAGCAGTCGGACTAGCCGAGAGACCCAGTACTTC.

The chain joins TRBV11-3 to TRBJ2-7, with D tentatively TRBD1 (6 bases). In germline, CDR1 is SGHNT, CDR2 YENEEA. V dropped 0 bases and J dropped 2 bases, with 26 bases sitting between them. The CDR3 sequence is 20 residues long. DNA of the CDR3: TGTGCCAGCAGCTTAGATCCACAACCGGGACACCTATCCCAAGCCTACGAGCAGTACTTC. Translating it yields CASSLDPQPGHLSQAYEQYF.

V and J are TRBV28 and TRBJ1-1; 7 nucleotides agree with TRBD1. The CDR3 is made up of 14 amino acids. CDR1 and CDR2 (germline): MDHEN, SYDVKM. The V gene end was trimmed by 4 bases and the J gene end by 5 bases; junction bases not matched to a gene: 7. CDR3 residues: CASSCLRGGTEAFF. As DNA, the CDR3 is TGTGCCAGCAGTTGCCTCAGGGGGGGGACTGAAGCTTTCTTT.

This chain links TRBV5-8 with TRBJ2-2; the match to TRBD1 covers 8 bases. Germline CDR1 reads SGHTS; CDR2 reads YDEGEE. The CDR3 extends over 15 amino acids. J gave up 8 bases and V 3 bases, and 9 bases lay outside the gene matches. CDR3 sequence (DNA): TGTGCCAGCAGCTGGGGACAGGCCCCGCAAGGGGAGCTGTTTTTT. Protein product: CASSWGQAPQGELFF.

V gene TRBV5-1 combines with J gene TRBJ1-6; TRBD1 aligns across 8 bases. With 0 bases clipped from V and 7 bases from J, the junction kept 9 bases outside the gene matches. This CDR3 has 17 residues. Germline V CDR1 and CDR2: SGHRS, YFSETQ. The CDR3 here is CASSLGVKDRANSPLHF. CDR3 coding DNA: TGCGCCAGCAGCTTGGGTGTAAAGGACAGGGCCAATTCACCCCTCCACTTT.

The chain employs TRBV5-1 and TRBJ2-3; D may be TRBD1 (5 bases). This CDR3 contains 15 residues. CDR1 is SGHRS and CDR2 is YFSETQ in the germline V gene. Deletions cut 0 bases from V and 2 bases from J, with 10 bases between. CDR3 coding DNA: TGCGCCAGCAGCTTGGGTTCAGGGCACACAGATACGCAGTATTTT. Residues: CASSLGSGHTDTQYF.

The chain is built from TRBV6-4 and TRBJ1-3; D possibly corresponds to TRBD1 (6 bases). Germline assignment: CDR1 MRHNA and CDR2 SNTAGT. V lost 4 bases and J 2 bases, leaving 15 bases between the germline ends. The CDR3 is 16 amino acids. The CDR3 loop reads CASSGTGIRPGNTIYF. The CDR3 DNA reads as TGTGCCAGCAGTGGAACAGGGATAAGGCCTGGAAACACCATATATTTT.

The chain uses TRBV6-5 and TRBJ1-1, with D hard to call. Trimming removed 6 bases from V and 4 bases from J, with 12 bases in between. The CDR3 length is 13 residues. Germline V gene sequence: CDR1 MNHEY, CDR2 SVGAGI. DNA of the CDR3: TGTGCCAGCAGCCCGACACGGGGCACTGAAGCTTTCTTT. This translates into CASSPTRGTEAFF.

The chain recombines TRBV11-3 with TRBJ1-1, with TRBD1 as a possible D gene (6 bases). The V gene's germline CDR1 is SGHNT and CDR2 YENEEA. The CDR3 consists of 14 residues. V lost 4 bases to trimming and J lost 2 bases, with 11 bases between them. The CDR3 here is CASSSGQFNTEAFF. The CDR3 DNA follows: TGTGCCAGCAGCTCAGGACAGTTTAACACTGAAGCTTTCTTT.

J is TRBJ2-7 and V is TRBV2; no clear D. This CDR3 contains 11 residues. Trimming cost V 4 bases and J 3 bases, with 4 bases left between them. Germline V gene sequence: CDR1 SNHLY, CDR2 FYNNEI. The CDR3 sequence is CASSASYEQYF. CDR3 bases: TGTGCCAGCAGTGCTAGCTACGAGCAGTACTTC.

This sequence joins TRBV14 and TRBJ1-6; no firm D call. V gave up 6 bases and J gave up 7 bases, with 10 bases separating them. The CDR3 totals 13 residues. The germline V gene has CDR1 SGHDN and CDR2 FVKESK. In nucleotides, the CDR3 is TGTGCCAGCAGGGCGATTATCAATTCACCCCTCCACTTT. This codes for CASRAIINSPLHF.

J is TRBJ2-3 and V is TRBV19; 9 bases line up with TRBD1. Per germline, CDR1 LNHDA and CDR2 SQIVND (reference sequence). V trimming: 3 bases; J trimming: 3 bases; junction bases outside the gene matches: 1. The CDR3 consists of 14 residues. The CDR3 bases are TGTGCCAGTAGTATCGGACAGGGGACAGATACGCAGTATTTT. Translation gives CASSIGQGTDTQYF.

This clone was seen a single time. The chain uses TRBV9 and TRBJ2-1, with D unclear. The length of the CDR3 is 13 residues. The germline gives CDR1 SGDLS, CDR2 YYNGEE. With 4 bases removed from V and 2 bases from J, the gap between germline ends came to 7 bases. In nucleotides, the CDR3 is TGTGCCAGCAGCACCTTAACCTACAATGAGCAGTTCTTC. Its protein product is CASSTLTYNEQFF.

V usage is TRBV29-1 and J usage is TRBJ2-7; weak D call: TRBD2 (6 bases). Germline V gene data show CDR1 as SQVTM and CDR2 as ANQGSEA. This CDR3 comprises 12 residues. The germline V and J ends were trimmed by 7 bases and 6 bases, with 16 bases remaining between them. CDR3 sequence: CSAFITSSEQYF. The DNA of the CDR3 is TGCAGCGCCTTTATCACTAGCTCCGAGCAGTACTTC.

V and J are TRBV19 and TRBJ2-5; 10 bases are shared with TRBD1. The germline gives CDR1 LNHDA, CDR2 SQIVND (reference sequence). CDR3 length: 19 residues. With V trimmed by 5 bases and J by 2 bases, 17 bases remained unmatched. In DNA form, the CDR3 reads TGTGCCAGTAGTCCTTTGGGCCACCGGGACAGGGGTGAACAAGAGACCCAGTACTTC. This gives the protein CASSPLGHRDRGEQETQYF.

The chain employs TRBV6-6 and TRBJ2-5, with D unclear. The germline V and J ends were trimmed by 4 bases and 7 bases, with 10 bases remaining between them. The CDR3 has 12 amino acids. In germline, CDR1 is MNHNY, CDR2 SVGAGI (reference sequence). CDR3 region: CASSSLSGTQYF. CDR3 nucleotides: TGTGCCAGCAGTTCTCTATCGGGGACCCAGTACTTC.

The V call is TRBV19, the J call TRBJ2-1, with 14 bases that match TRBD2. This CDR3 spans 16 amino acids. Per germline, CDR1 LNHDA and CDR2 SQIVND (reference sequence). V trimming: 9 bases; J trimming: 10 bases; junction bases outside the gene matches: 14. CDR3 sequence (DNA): TGTGCCAGCGTTTCGGGACCGGGACTAGCGGGAGTGGAGCAGTTCTTC. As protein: CASVSGPGLAGVEQFF. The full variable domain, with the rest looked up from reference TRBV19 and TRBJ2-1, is DGGITQSPKYLFRKEGQNVTLSCEQNLNHDAMYWYRQDPGQGLRLIYYSQIVNDFQKGDIAEGYSVSREKKESFPLTVTSAQKNPTAFYLCASVSGPGLAGVEQFFGPGTRLTVL.